The 20 T cell receptor beta chains below come from one sample, sequenced in a study of blood T cell repertoires in COVID-19. The table came from immunoSEQ multiplex PCR; TCRdb's copy has only in-frame clones and leaves some out. This sample has 150,000 to 200,000 clones; about 80% occur once, and the top ten carry over 2%. What was sequenced was peripheral blood. All receptors derive from a human donor with acute or convalescent COVID-19. The donor label of this sample is uncertain.

This clone was seen a handful of times. The chain joins TRBV6-5 to TRBJ2-7; TRBD2 agrees at 7 bases. J lost 5 bases, V lost 4 bases, and 5 bases had no gene match. Germline-derived CDR1 and CDR2 are MNHEY and SVGAGI. The CDR3 totals 13 residues. CDR3 nucleotide sequence: TGTGCCAGCAGTTCAGCGGGACCCCACGAGCAGTACTTC. Residues: CASSSAGPHEQYF.

The chain joins TRBV25-1 to TRBJ2-7; a weak D match, TRBD2 (5 bases). V shed 10 bases and J shed 3 bases, with 19 bases lying between them. The CDR3 extends over 14 amino acids. Germline loops: CDR1 MGHDK, CDR2 SYGVNS. The DNA for the CDR3 is TGTGCCACCCGACTATCGGGCGGAGTCTACGAGCAGTACTTC. It specifies CATRLSGGVYEQYF.

The V and J genes are TRBV2 and TRBJ1-6, with 9 bases lining up with TRBD1. The ends lost 5 bases at V and 6 bases at J; junction bases unmatched: 5. CDR1 is SNHLY and CDR2 is FYNNEI in the germline V gene. The CDR3 is 15 amino acids. The CDR3 DNA is TGTGCCAGCAGTAAATCGACAGGGGGTAATTCACCCCTCCACTTT. Translation gives CASSKSTGGNSPLHF.

The genes are TRBV4-1 and TRBJ1-3; D unclear. Trimming removed 0 bases at V and 4 bases at J, with 4 bases between. The CDR3 extends over 13 amino acids. CDR1 is MGHRA and CDR2 is YSYEKL in the germline V gene. The CDR3 DNA reads TGCGCCAGCAGCCAAGATGAGGGAAACACCATATATTTT. It codes for CASSQDEGNTIYF.

This chain joins TRBV25-1 and TRBJ2-5; 7 bases line up with TRBD2. The CDR3 is 14 amino acids. The ends lost 5 bases at V and 4 bases at J; junction bases unmatched: 7. From germline, CDR1 is MGHDK and CDR2 SYGVNS. This CDR3 is CASSLPGEGETQYF. As DNA, the CDR3 is TGTGCCAGCAGTTTGCCCGGGGAGGGAGAGACCCAGTACTTC.

The chain links TRBV5-8 to TRBJ1-1; 7 bases map to TRBD1. With V trimmed by 4 bases and J by 0 bases, 9 bases remained unmatched. The CDR3 loop spans 16 amino acids. CDR1 is SGHTS and CDR2 is YDEGEE in the germline V gene. DNA for the CDR3: TGTGCCAGCAGCCCATGGACAGGACCTATGAACACTGAAGCTTTCTTT. Its protein is CASSPWTGPMNTEAFF.

This clone came up once. The chain links TRBV11-2 to TRBJ2-5; D gene uncertain. This CDR3 is 12 amino acids long. V dropped 5 bases and J dropped 5 bases, with 9 bases sitting between them. Germline V lookup: CDR1 SGHAT, CDR2 FQNNGV. The CDR3 protein is CASSQTRETQYF. In DNA, the CDR3 is TGTGCCAGCAGCCAAACGAGGGAGACCCAGTACTTC.

The gene calls are TRBV7-2 and TRBJ2-1; 10 bases fit TRBD2. V shed 5 bases, J shed 6 bases, and the junction held 13 bases outside the gene matches. From germline, CDR1 is SGHTA and CDR2 FQGNSA. The CDR3 length is 17 residues. In nucleotides, the CDR3 is TGTGCCAGCAGCCCGATCCCTAGCGGGAGTTCTTCCAATGAGCAGTTCTTC. Its translation: CASSPIPSGSSSNEQFF.

Details on this clone: This specimen includes other DNA sequences encoding the same CDR3. The rearrangement links TRBV3-1 (or the pseudogene TRBV3-2) to TRBJ2-7; 8 bases align to TRBD2. V lost 1 base, J lost 2 bases, and 1 base stayed unmatched. The CDR3 spans 14 residues. Germline V gives CDR1 LGHDT, CDR2 YNNKEL (reference sequence). CDR3 loop: CASSQAGGPYEQYF. Written as DNA, the CDR3 is TGTGCCAGCAGCCAAGCGGGGGGGCCCTACGAGCAGTACTTC.

The J gene is TRBJ2-1, the V gene TRBV9; 7 bases line up with TRBD2. Trimming removed 0 bases from V and 1 base from J; junction bases left unmatched: 1. Germline CDR1 and CDR2: SGDLS and YYNGEE. CDR3 length: 15 amino acids. CDR3 in DNA: TGTGCCAGCAGCGTAGCCGGGGGGTCCTACAATGAGCAGTTCTTC. Protein product: CASSVAGGSYNEQFF.

The V gene is TRBV15, the J gene TRBJ2-1; D is unclear. V gave up 0 bases and J gave up 3 bases, with 9 bases separating them. The CDR3 sequence is 15 residues long. Germline loops: CDR1 LNHNV, CDR2 YYDKDF (reference sequence). The CDR3 DNA follows: TGTGCCACCAGCAGAGAGGGCAAGAACTACAATGAGCAGTTCTTC. Residues: CATSREGKNYNEQFF.

This rearrangement joins TRBV30 to TRBJ1-1; 8 nucleotides match TRBD1. From germline, CDR1 is GTSNPN and CDR2 SVGIG (reference sequence). CDR3 length equals 15 residues. The J segment lost 10 bases and the V segment lost 1 base, leaving 14 bases of the junction unmatched. For the CDR3, the DNA is TGTGCCTGGAGTGCCCTGACCCCGGACAGGGCCGTAGCTTTCTTT. As protein: CAWSALTPDRAVAFF. The full variable domain, in which reference TRBV30 and TRBJ1-1 provide the parts outside the CDR3, is SQTIHQWPATLVQPVGSPLSLECTVEGTSNPNLYWYRQAAGRGLQLLFYSVGIGQISSEVPQNLSASRPQDRQFILSSKKLLLSDSGFYLCAWSALTPDRAVAFFGQGTRLTVV.

The genes are TRBV3-1 (or the pseudogene TRBV3-2) and TRBJ2-7; possibly TRBD1 for D (6 bases). The germline V gene encodes CDR1 LGHDT and CDR2 YNNKEL (reference sequence). This CDR3 spans 15 amino acids. V was pared by 1 base and J by 2 bases, with 12 bases between. CDR3 amino acids: CASSQVGQGTYEQYF. The CDR3 DNA reads TGTGCCAGCAGCCAAGTCGGGCAGGGGACCTACGAGCAGTACTTC.

The V call is TRBV12-3 or TRBV12-4, the J call TRBJ2-1, with D tentatively TRBD1 (5 bases). Between the trimmed V and J ends, which lost 6 bases and 6 bases, there was a span of 9 bases. The CDR3 is 12 amino acids. The CDR3 loop is CASSQGSNEQFF. The DNA for the CDR3 is TGTGCCAGCAGCCAGGGATCCAATGAGCAGTTCTTC.

This clone showed up just a few times. The chain links TRBV6-1 to TRBJ1-1, with D maybe TRBD1 (5 bases). From germline, CDR1 is MNHNS and CDR2 SASEGT. Trimming pared 0 bases from V and 1 base from J, leaving 9 bases between. The CDR3 loop spans 15 amino acids. The CDR3 here is CASSEASQGNTEAFF. DNA for the CDR3: TGTGCCAGCAGTGAAGCCTCCCAGGGGAACACTGAAGCTTTCTTT.

The chain uses TRBV18 and TRBJ2-7; D possibly corresponds to TRBD1 (5 bases). This CDR3 spans 13 amino acids. V was cut by 3 bases and J by 4 bases, with 10 bases left in between. CDR1 is KGHSH and CDR2 is LQKENI in the germline V gene. CDR3 coding DNA: TGTGCCAGCTCACCTCTCGACAGATACGAGCAGTACTTC. Translating gives CASSPLDRYEQYF.

This chain uses TRBV11-2 with TRBJ2-2, with 9 positions matching TRBD2. Germline loops: CDR1 SGHAT, CDR2 FQNNGV. The length of the CDR3 is 15 residues. The ends lost 5 bases at V and 6 bases at J; junction bases unmatched: 7. The CDR3 nucleotides read TGTGCCAGCAGCCTAAGACTAGCGGAGGCCGGGGAGCTGTTTTTT. Translating gives CASSLRLAEAGELFF.

The V gene is TRBV4-1, the J gene TRBJ2-1; D gene ambiguous. Germline V CDR1 and CDR2: MGHRA, YSYEKL. The ends were cut back, 7 bases at V and 0 bases at J, with 7 bases in the middle. This CDR3 has 13 residues. CDR3 region: CASMASSYNEQFF. The CDR3 DNA reads as TGCGCCAGCATGGCCAGCTCCTACAATGAGCAGTTCTTC.

The chain couples TRBV5-6 to TRBJ2-5; D gene uncertain. The germline V and J ends were trimmed by 2 bases and 3 bases, with 11 bases remaining between them. The CDR3 contains 14 residues. Germline V CDR1 and CDR2: SGHDT, YYEEEE. The CDR3 protein is CASSFRASEETQYF. The CDR3 DNA is TGTGCCAGCAGCTTTCGAGCATCCGAAGAGACCCAGTACTTC. The entire variable domain, with the rest obtained from reference TRBV5-6 and TRBJ2-5, is as follows: DAGVTQSPTHLIKTRGQQVTLRCSPKSGHDTVSWYQQALGQGPQFIFQYYEEEERQRGNFPDRFSGHQFPNYSSELNVNALLLGDSALYLCASSFRASEETQYFGPGTRLLVL.

V is TRBV3-1 (or the pseudogene TRBV3-2) and J is TRBJ2-5; the D gene is possibly TRBD1 (6 bases). The CDR3 is 14 residues long. The germline V gene encodes CDR1 LGHDT and CDR2 YNNKEL (reference sequence). Trimming removed 3 bases from V and 0 bases from J, with 8 bases in between. This CDR3 is CASSHGQNQETQYF. The DNA of the CDR3 is TGTGCCAGCAGCCACGGACAGAACCAAGAGACCCAGTACTTC.